The 32 T cell receptor beta chains below all came from one sample that was sequenced in a study of blood T cell repertoires in COVID-19. The method was immunoSEQ multiplex PCR; TCRdb's version includes in-frame clones alone and lacks a portion of them. The sample lists around 70,000 clones; 80% were seen once. The material sequenced was peripheral blood. The origin of the receptors is a human donor in a cohort sampled during active COVID-19.

This chain joins TRBV7-2 and TRBJ1-5, with 7 nucleotides matching TRBD1. V gave up 1 base and J gave up 2 bases; unmatched junction bases: 5. This CDR3 has 16 amino acids. Germline V CDR1 and CDR2: SGHTA, FQGNSA. The CDR3 DNA reads as TGTGCCAGCAGCTTAGTAGCAGGGGGTGGCAATCAGCCCCAGCATTTT. Translating gives CASSLVAGGGNQPQHF.

A few counts support this clone. The chain has TRBV9 and TRBJ2-2; 9 bases are shared with TRBD2. Germline V gives CDR1 SGDLS, CDR2 YYNGEE. The CDR3 consists of 16 residues. V shed 1 base and J 1 base; nucleotides not matched to a gene: 2. CDR3 DNA: TGTGCCAGCAGCGTAAGACTAGCGGTGAACACCGGGGAGCTGTTTTTT. It yields the protein CASSVRLAVNTGELFF.

By frequency in the sample, this clone is medium-sized. This CDR3 is CASSLGVTSNSPLHF. CDR3 coding DNA: TGTGCCAGCAGCTTAGGTGTCACGAGTAATTCACCCCTCCACTTT. The V call is TRBV7-2, the J call TRBJ1-6; D is ambiguous. CDR3 size: 15 residues. CDR1 SGHTA and CDR2 FQGNSA come from the germline V gene. The V end lost 1 base, the J end lost 6 bases, and 10 bases lay between the germline ends.

CDR3 loop: CAGFFAPGANSPLHF. The CDR3 nucleotides read TGTGCCGGGTTCTTCGCGCCAGGGGCTAATTCACCCCTCCACTTT. The chain is built from TRBV5-4 and TRBJ1-6; possible D gene TRBD1, 6 bases. The germline CDR1 and CDR2 sequences are SGHNT and YYREEE (reference sequence). The CDR3 spans 15 residues. V lost 10 bases to trimming and J lost 6 bases, with 20 bases between them.

This clone was counted many times. The chain links TRBV11-3 to TRBJ1-1; D not resolved. This CDR3 contains 15 residues. Germline assignment: CDR1 SGHNT and CDR2 YENEEA. V dropped 0 bases and J dropped 1 base, with 9 bases sitting between them. The CDR3: CASSLEGRWNTEAFF. The CDR3 DNA sequence: TGTGCCAGCAGCTTAGAGGGCAGGTGGAACACTGAAGCTTTCTTT.

The rearrangement links TRBV7-9 to TRBJ1-2, with 9 nucleotides matching TRBD1. Germline lookup yields CDR1 SEHNR and CDR2 FQNEAQ (reference sequence). This CDR3 has 16 amino acids. Trimming cost V 8 bases and J 0 bases; bases outside gene matches: 10. CDR3 in DNA: TGTGCCAGCGGGGGCTGGACAGGGGATTCTAACTATGGCTACACCTTC. Its translation is CASGGWTGDSNYGYTF.

This chain links TRBV21-1 with TRBJ2-7; TRBD1 reflects the table's D call only, with no check against the DNA. TRBV21-1 is a recognized pseudogene. The CDR3 has 17 amino acids. The CDR3 bases are TGTGCCAGCAGCCCGAGACAGGGCCGGGGGATAACCTACGAGCAGTACGTC. Its translation: CASSPRQGRGITYEQYV.

The J gene is TRBJ2-7, the V gene TRBV5-5; D perhaps matches TRBD1 (5 bases). Trimming shortened V by 3 bases and J by 6 bases, and 13 bases separated the two germline ends. CDR1 and CDR2 from the germline V gene are SGHKS and YYEKEE (reference sequence). The CDR3 is 13 amino acids. The CDR3 DNA sequence: TGTGCCAGCAGCTGGGCAGGGTCGGGCGAGCAGTACGTC. Translated, it gives CASSWAGSGEQYV.

The gene calls are TRBV6-6 and TRBJ1-4; TRBD1 matches at 7 bases. Germline CDR1 is MNHNY and CDR2 is SVGAGI (reference sequence). V gave up 6 bases and J gave up 5 bases; unmatched junction bases: 6. CDR3 size: 14 residues. Written as DNA, the CDR3 is TGTGCCAGCAGCCGGGACAGTCGAAATGAAAAACTGTTTTTT. This translates into CASSRDSRNEKLFF.

The V gene is TRBV5-1, the J gene TRBJ2-7; 7 bases match TRBD1. V dropped 4 bases and J dropped 5; count of bases not matched to a gene: 9. This CDR3 region has 14 residues. The germline V gene encodes CDR1 SGHRS and CDR2 YFSETQ. The CDR3 region is CASSLPGTVDEQYF. The CDR3 bases are TGCGCCAGCAGCCTTCCCGGGACAGTCGACGAGCAGTACTTC.

The rearrangement joins TRBV4-3 to TRBJ2-3; possibly TRBD2 for D (6 bases). Between the trimmed V and J ends, which lost 0 bases and 2 bases, there was a span of 9 bases. This CDR3 has 15 amino acids. CDR1 is LGHNA, CDR2 YSLEER, per germline. This chain's CDR3 is CASSQDPSATDTQYF. The CDR3 DNA sequence: TGCGCCAGCAGCCAAGATCCTAGCGCCACAGATACGCAGTATTTT.

This clone was seen once. This rearrangement joins TRBV5-6 to TRBJ2-4; D is uncertain. CDR1 and CDR2 (germline): SGHDT, YYEEEE. V lost 4 bases and J lost 0, with 11 bases in between. CDR3 size: 15 residues. As DNA, the CDR3 is TGTGCCAGCAGCCCGTGGAGCTTAGCCAAAAACATTCAGTACTTC. This translates into CASSPWSLAKNIQYF. Together with reference TRBV5-6 and TRBJ2-4, the CDR3 gives the full variable domain: DAGVTQSPTHLIKTRGQQVTLRCSPKSGHDTVSWYQQALGQGPQFIFQYYEEEERQRGNFPDRFSGHQFPNYSSELNVNALLLGDSALYLCASSPWSLAKNIQYFGAGTRLSVL.

This chain uses TRBV7-8 with TRBJ2-1, with 7 bases aligning to TRBD2. V shed 5 bases, J shed 7 bases, and the junction held 8 bases outside the gene matches. This CDR3 comprises 14 residues. CDR1 and CDR2 from the germline V gene are SGHVS and FQNEAQ. DNA of the CDR3: TGTGCCAGCAGCGCGGTGGGCGGGGGAAATGAGCAGTTCTTC. Protein sequence: CASSAVGGGNEQFF. Filled out from reference TRBV7-8 and TRBJ2-1, the complete variable domain reads GAGVSQSPRYKVAKRGQDVALRCDPISGHVSLFWYQQALGQGPEFLTYFQNEAQLDKSGLPSDRFFAERPEGSVSTLKIQRTQQEDSAVYLCASSAVGGGNEQFFGPGTRLTVL.

The chain recombines TRBV30 with TRBJ1-5, with 7 bases that match TRBD1. The V segment lost 0 bases and the J segment 3 bases; nucleotides outside the gene matches: 5. The CDR3 covers 15 residues. CDR1 GTSNPN and CDR2 SVGIG come from the germline V gene (reference sequence). The CDR3, as DNA: TGTGCCTGGAGTGTATCTGGGACAGCCAATCAGCCCCAGCATTTT. This gives the protein CAWSVSGTANQPQHF.

The CDR3: CASSQDLACPRESSYEQYV. The CDR3 DNA follows: TGTGCCAGCAGCCAAGATCTGGCCTGCCCGCGGGAGAGCTCCTACGAGCAGTACGTC. The genes are TRBV3-1 (or the pseudogene TRBV3-2) and TRBJ2-7, with 7 bases aligning to TRBD2. The junction had 14 bases not matched to a gene; V was cut back by 0 bases and J by 0 bases. The CDR3 loop spans 19 amino acids. Per the germline V gene, CDR1 is LGHDT and CDR2 is YNNKEL (reference sequence).

CDR3 residues: CASRLRGQGGNEQFF. CDR3 DNA: TGTGCCAGCAGATTAAGGGGGCAGGGTGGCAATGAGCAGTTCTTC. This chain joins TRBV27 and TRBJ2-1; TRBD1 agrees at 7 bases. The CDR3 extends over 15 amino acids. Germline V gene data show CDR1 as MNHEY and CDR2 as SMNVEV (reference sequence). V was pared by 6 bases and J by 6 bases, with 11 bases of the junction left unmatched.

This clone was counted between two and nine times. V is TRBV4-3 and J is TRBJ2-1, with 7 bases identical to TRBD2. V lost 1 base, J lost 2 bases, and 2 bases stayed unmatched. CDR1 LGHNA and CDR2 YSLEER come from the germline V gene. This CDR3 contains 15 residues. CDR3 sequence (DNA): TGCGCCAGCAGCCAAGGGGGGGGTCCCTACAATGAGCAGTTCTTC. Its protein is CASSQGGGPYNEQFF.

The J gene is TRBJ2-3, the V gene TRBV6-5, with D uncertain. This CDR3 comprises 14 residues. The V end lost 2 bases, the J end lost 0 bases, and 6 bases lay between the germline ends. The germline gives CDR1 MNHEY, CDR2 SVGAGI. The CDR3 nucleotides are TGTGCCAGCAGTTACATCAGGAGCACAGATACGCAGTATTTT. As protein: CASSYIRSTDTQYF.

The chain links TRBV19 to TRBJ2-1; 9 bases are a match to TRBD2. The CDR3 consists of 14 residues. Trimming removed 1 base from V and 7 bases from J; junction bases left unmatched: 2. Germline assignment: CDR1 LNHDA and CDR2 SQIVND (reference sequence). The DNA for the CDR3 is TGTGCCAGTAGTATAGGCGGGGGGGGGAATGAGCAGTTCTTC. The encoded protein is CASSIGGGGNEQFF.

The DNA of the CDR3 is TGTGCCAGCAGCCCGACTAGCGAAGGGGAGACCCAGTACTTC. Translation: CASSPTSEGETQYF. V and J are TRBV7-3 and TRBJ2-5; TRBD2 matches 8 bases. The germline CDR1 and CDR2 sequences are SGHTA and FQGTGA. This CDR3 region has 14 residues. The ends lost 5 bases at V and 5 bases at J; junction bases unmatched: 7.

The chain uses TRBV9 and TRBJ1-5; weak D call: TRBD1 (6 bases). The CDR3 is 14 amino acids. The V end was cut by 3 bases, the J end by 7 bases, with 14 bases between. Per the germline V gene, CDR1 is SGDLS and CDR2 is YYNGEE. The CDR3 region is CASSGTAQGQPQHF. DNA for the CDR3: TGTGCCAGCAGCGGGACAGCCCAGGGGCAGCCCCAGCATTTT.

This clone has only a few counts. V usage is TRBV11-2 and J usage is TRBJ1-6; 7 bases match TRBD1. The CDR3 contains 15 residues. Germline-derived CDR1 and CDR2 are SGHAT and FQNNGV. J gave up 9 bases and V 4 bases, and 9 bases lay outside the gene matches. CDR3 loop: CASSSRQGQSSPLHF. In DNA, the CDR3 is TGTGCCAGCAGCTCGCGACAGGGCCAGAGTTCACCCCTCCACTTT.

This clone was observed a few times. The genes are TRBV5-6 and TRBJ2-5; D call uncertain. The CDR3 loop spans 14 amino acids. V lost 4 bases, J lost 4 bases, and 14 bases lay in between. Germline CDR1 reads SGHDT; CDR2 reads YYEEEE. The CDR3 protein is CASSLGHTGETQYF. CDR3 in DNA: TGTGCCAGCAGCCTCGGCCACACGGGAGAGACCCAGTACTTC.

The CDR3 sequence is CASSPVTGEKLFF. Written as DNA, the CDR3 is TGTGCCAGTAGTCCGGTGACAGGTGAAAAACTGTTTTTT. The chain recombines TRBV19 with TRBJ1-4; TRBD1 is a possible D gene (6 bases). Germline V lookup: CDR1 LNHDA, CDR2 SQIVND (reference sequence). This CDR3 has 13 residues. Trimming shortened V by 5 bases and J by 7 bases, and 11 bases separated the two germline ends.

The V gene is TRBV7-6, the J gene TRBJ2-2; D uncertain. CDR3 length equals 12 residues. Germline V lookup: CDR1 SGHVS, CDR2 FNYEAQ. The V end was cut by 2 bases, the J end by 6 bases, with 4 bases between. CDR3 in DNA: TGTGCCAGCAGCTTACCATCCGGGGAGCTGTTTTTT. This translates into CASSLPSGELFF.

The chain has TRBV25-1 and TRBJ1-4; a possible D gene is TRBD1 (5 bases). CDR3 size: 14 residues. Germline-derived CDR1 and CDR2 are MGHDK and SYGVNS. V gave up 4 bases and J gave up 8 bases, with 14 bases separating them. DNA for the CDR3: TGTGCCAGCAGTGGACAGCGCTATGAAGAAAAACTGTTTTTT. It codes for CASSGQRYEEKLFF. The full variable domain, its missing parts supplied by reference TRBV25-1 and TRBJ1-4, is EADIYQTPRYLVIGTGKKITLECSQTMGHDKMYWYQQDPGMELHLIHYSYGVNSTEKGDLSSESTVSRIRTEHFPLTLESARPSHTSQYLCASSGQRYEEKLFFGSGTQLSVL.

This chain links TRBV27 with TRBJ1-2, with TRBD1 as a possible D gene (5 bases). Germline lookup yields CDR1 MNHEY and CDR2 SMNVEV (reference sequence). Deletions cut 6 bases from V and 5 bases from J, with 19 bases between. CDR3 length: 15 amino acids. The CDR3, as DNA: TGTGCCAGCAGACCCAGCCTGACAGCTTTGTATGGCTACACCTTC. It is translated as CASRPSLTALYGYTF.

V is TRBV9 and J is TRBJ2-3; 8 positions match TRBD2. V was clipped by 0 bases and J by 1 base; unmatched bases: 4. CDR3 size: 16 residues. Germline values: CDR1 SGDLS, CDR2 YYNGEE. The CDR3 DNA follows: TGTGCCAGCAGCGTAGGTAATAGCGGGGGCACAGATACGCAGTATTTT. Its translation is CASSVGNSGGTDTQYF.

The genes are TRBV5-1 and TRBJ2-3, with TRBD2 matching over 8 bases. Germline CDR1 reads SGHRS; CDR2 reads YFSETQ. The trim removed 4 bases at V and 6 bases at J, leaving 7 bases unmatched. This CDR3 comprises 14 residues. The CDR3 here is CASSPGTRVDTQYF. The DNA for the CDR3 is TGCGCCAGCAGCCCCGGGACTAGAGTGGATACGCAGTATTTT. Complete variable domain (other parts from reference TRBV5-1 and TRBJ2-3): KAGVTQTPRYLIKTRGQQVTLSCSPISGHRSVSWYQQTPGQGLQFLFEYFSETQRNKGNFPGRFSGRQFSNSRSEMNVSTLELGDSALYLCASSPGTRVDTQYFGPGTRLTVL.

This chain connects TRBV5-8 to TRBJ2-5; D gene unclear. Trimming pared 0 bases from V and 2 bases from J, leaving 5 bases between. The CDR3 sequence is 13 residues long. CDR1 and CDR2 (germline): SGHTS, YDEGEE. CDR3 amino acids: CASSLGGQETQYF. The CDR3 DNA reads TGTGCCAGCAGCTTGGGAGGACAAGAGACCCAGTACTTC.

The chain has TRBV28 and TRBJ1-1; D is uncertain. The germline V and J ends were trimmed by 5 bases and 7 bases, with 8 bases remaining between them. Germline loops: CDR1 MDHEN, CDR2 SYDVKM. The CDR3 is made up of 11 amino acids. The CDR3 sequence: CASSIRHEAFF. In DNA form, the CDR3 reads TGTGCCAGCAGTATTAGACATGAAGCTTTCTTT.

The chain couples TRBV6-1 to TRBJ1-4, with no clear D. CDR1 and CDR2 from the germline V gene are MNHNS and SASEGT. Trimming stripped 2 bases from V and 5 bases from J, with 15 bases between. The CDR3 has 16 amino acids. The chain's CDR3 is CASSERIGEPNEKLFF. CDR3 coding DNA: TGTGCCAGCAGTGAACGCATCGGGGAGCCGAATGAAAAACTGTTTTTT.